This T cell receptor beta chain was sequenced in a study of identical twins. TCRdb re-called the 5' RACE reads with MiXCR, one entry per CDR3 protein. The sample lists about 240,000 distinct CDR3 sequences, about 11% occurring once. There are 15 residues in the CDR3. V lost 4 bases to trimming and J lost 2 bases; unmatched junction nucleotides: 7. Germline CDR1 and CDR2: SGHRS and YFSETQ. Sequenced input: memory T cells sorted from blood. This TCR derives from a man over 45 in good health. This sequence joins TRBV5-1 and TRBJ2-3, with 7 nucleotides matching TRBD1. The CDR3 bases are TGCGCCAGCAGCCCGGGACAGTTTTCCACAGATACGCAGTATTTT. It yields the protein CASSPGQFSTDTQYF.